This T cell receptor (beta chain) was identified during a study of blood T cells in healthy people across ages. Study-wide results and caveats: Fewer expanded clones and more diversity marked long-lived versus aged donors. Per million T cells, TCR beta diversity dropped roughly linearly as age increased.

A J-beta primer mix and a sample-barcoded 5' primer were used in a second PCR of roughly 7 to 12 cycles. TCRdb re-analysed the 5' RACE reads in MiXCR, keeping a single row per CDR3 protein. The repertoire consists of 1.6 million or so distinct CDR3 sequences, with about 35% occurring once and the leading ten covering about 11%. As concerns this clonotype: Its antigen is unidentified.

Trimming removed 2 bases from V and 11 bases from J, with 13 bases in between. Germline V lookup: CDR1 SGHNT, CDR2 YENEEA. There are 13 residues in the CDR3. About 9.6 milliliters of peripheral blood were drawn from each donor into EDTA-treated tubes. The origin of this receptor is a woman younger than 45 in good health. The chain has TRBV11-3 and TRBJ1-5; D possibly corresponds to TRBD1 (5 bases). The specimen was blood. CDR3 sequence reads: CASSLIKAGAQHF. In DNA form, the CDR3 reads TGTGCCAGCAGCTTAATTAAGGCGGGGGCCCAGCATTTT.